This T cell receptor beta chain was sequenced in a study of CD8 T cells in ankylosing spondylitis. Study-level results: Several highly homologous variants formed a TCR beta motif that appeared characteristic of ankylosing spondylitis blood. Some motif variants were previously reported in reactive arthritis synovial fluid and blood.

The TCR beta libraries were generated through quantitative 5'-RACE incorporating molecular barcodes. TCRdb redid the calling of the 5' RACE reads with MiXCR, one entry per CDR3 protein. The sample consists of about 320,000 distinct CDR3 sequences, roughly 10% of them appearing once. A note on this clonotype: The target antigen is unknown. A much bigger clone sits one base away, suggesting this may be a read error.

The material sequenced was blood, either unsorted or a sorted T cell fraction (not recorded which). The origin of this receptor is a female donor with ankylosing spondylitis or in good health (not recorded which).

The CDR3 DNA follows: TGCAGGGCTAGAGATATAATGACCTCCAGGGAAGATACGCAGTATTTT. It yields the protein CRARDIMTSREDTQYF. The gene calls are TRBV20-1 and TRBJ2-3, with D possibly TRBD1 on 5 matching bases. CDR3 size: 16 residues. CDR1 DFQATT and CDR2 SNEGSKA come from the germline V gene (reference sequence).